The rows below give T cell receptor beta chains drawn from one sample of a study of T-cell reconstitution after alpha-beta-depleted transplantation in children. Each CDR3 protein is one row after TCRdb ran MiXCR on the PCR reads. Among just under 250,000 distinct CDR3 sequences listed, roughly 26% were seen once. Sample: PBMCs, taken before TCRalphabeta/CD19-depleted stem cell transplant. Receptors were obtained from a girl aged 2-15 years with Fanconi anemia, due to receive a stem cell transplant. CDR3s include the opening cysteine and the closing phenylalanine or tryptophan. A D gene is named only where the DNA matches it firmly. Size is stated for part of the rows, as once, few or many counts, or as a class when the clone is expanded.

j_call: TRBJ2-7
clone_size: -
d_call: -
v_call: TRBV21-1
cdr3_nt: TGTGCCAGCAGCAAAGTCCCTAGCGGGAGAGATGAGCAGTACTTC
cdr3_aa: CASSKVPSGRDEQYF

j_call: TRBJ2-3
clone_size: many
d_call: -
v_call: TRBV4-2
cdr3_nt: TGTGCCAGCAGCCAAGAAAAGTTGGCCCACACAGATACGCAGTATTTT
cdr3_aa: CASSQEKLAHTDTQYF

j_call: TRBJ2-1
clone_size: many
d_call: -
v_call: TRBV20-1
cdr3_nt: TGCAGTGTGAGGAATGAGCAGTTCTTC
cdr3_aa: CSVRNEQFF

j_call: TRBJ2-1
clone_size: many
d_call: TRBD1
v_call: TRBV12-3/TRBV12-4
cdr3_nt: TGTGCCAGCAGCAACGGGACAGGGGGCAACTCTACCTACAATGAGCAGTTCTTC
cdr3_aa: CASSNGTGGNSTYNEQFF

j_call: TRBJ2-5
clone_size: many
d_call: TRBD2
v_call: TRBV20-1
cdr3_nt: TGCAGTCTGGAGCCGGGAGGCCTTCAAGAGACCCAGTACTTC
cdr3_aa: CSLEPGGLQETQYF

j_call: TRBJ2-1
clone_size: many
d_call: -
v_call: TRBV6-6
cdr3_nt: TGTGCCAGCAGTCTACTAGCCCACAATGAGCAGTTCTTC
cdr3_aa: CASSLLAHNEQFF

j_call: TRBJ2-1
clone_size: -
d_call: TRBD2
v_call: TRBV11-1
cdr3_nt: TGTGCCAGCAGCCCAACGCGGTGGGCTAGCGGGAGGAGCGGGTTCAATGAGCAGTTCTTC
cdr3_aa: CASSPTRWASGRSGFNEQFF

j_call: TRBJ2-7
clone_size: many
d_call: TRBD1
v_call: TRBV5-5
cdr3_nt: TGTGCCAGCAGCTTGCGGGTACTCTCGGGGACAGCTTCTTACGAGCAGTACTTC
cdr3_aa: CASSLRVLSGTASYEQYF

j_call: TRBJ2-1
clone_size: -
d_call: TRBD2
v_call: TRBV20-1
cdr3_nt: TGCAGTGCTAGAGTAGCGGGGGGGATCCAGTTCTTC
cdr3_aa: CSARVAGGIQFF

j_call: TRBJ2-2
clone_size: -
d_call: -
v_call: TRBV4-2
cdr3_nt: TGTGCCAGCAGCCAAGATAGAAGAAGGGTCACCGGGGAGCTGTTTTTT
cdr3_aa: CASSQDRRRVTGELFF

j_call: TRBJ2-2
clone_size: -
d_call: -
v_call: TRBV11-2
cdr3_nt: TGTGCCAGCAGCTTTACCACGGTCAGGAACACCGGGGAGCTGTTTTTT
cdr3_aa: CASSFTTVRNTGELFF

j_call: TRBJ2-3
clone_size: few
d_call: -
v_call: TRBV5-1
cdr3_nt: TGCGCCAGCAGCTTGGATGCCCGCGAGTCCCACACAGATACGCAGTATTTT
cdr3_aa: CASSLDARESHTDTQYF

j_call: TRBJ1-6
clone_size: few
d_call: -
v_call: TRBV20-1
cdr3_nt: TGCTCCGCAACCGGCAGGAGAGGCGATAATTCACCCCTCCACTTT
cdr3_aa: CSATGRRGDNSPLHF

j_call: TRBJ1-5
clone_size: few
d_call: TRBD1
v_call: TRBV28
cdr3_nt: TGTGCCAGCAGAGATCAGGGGGGCCGTGTTCAGCCCCAGCATTTT
cdr3_aa: CASRDQGGRVQPQHF